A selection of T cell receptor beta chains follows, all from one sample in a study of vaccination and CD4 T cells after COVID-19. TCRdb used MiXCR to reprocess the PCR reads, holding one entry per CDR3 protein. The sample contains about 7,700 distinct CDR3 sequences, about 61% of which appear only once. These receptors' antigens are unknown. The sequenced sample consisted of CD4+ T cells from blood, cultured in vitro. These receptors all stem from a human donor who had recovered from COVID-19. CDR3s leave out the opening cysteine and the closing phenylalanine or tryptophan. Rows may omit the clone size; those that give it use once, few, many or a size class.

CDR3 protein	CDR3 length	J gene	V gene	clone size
ASTPTSGRAGELF	13	TRBJ2-2	TRBV7-2	NA
ASSSTLDLSYEQY	13	TRBJ2-7	TRBV28	NA
ASSGLSDTEAF	11	TRBJ1-1	TRBV25-1	once
ASSNGEGFGYT	11	TRBJ1-2	TRBV27	NA
ASSYSAEDTQY	11	TRBJ2-3	TRBV6-5	NA
ASSPDRASQPQH	12	TRBJ1-5	TRBV19	NA
ASRDGTDQETQY	12	TRBJ2-5	TRBV28	NA
ASSLRTGTYEQY	12	TRBJ2-7	TRBV6-2/TRBV6-3	once
SAPGFGDTEAF	11	TRBJ1-1	TRBV20-1	NA
SARDRMGGSSYEQY	14	TRBJ2-7	TRBV20-1	NA
ASSLRGTDNSPLH	13	TRBJ1-6	TRBV7-2	NA
SAREFADTQY	10	TRBJ2-3	TRBV20-1	NA
ASSDTRDYGYT	11	TRBJ1-2	TRBV6-1	NA
ATSRRAVSYEQY	12	TRBJ2-7	TRBV15	NA
ASRGTLNTEAF	11	TRBJ1-1	TRBV18	NA
SASAAGADIGTDTQY	15	TRBJ2-3	TRBV20-1	NA
ASKKVATNEKLF	12	TRBJ1-4	TRBV27	NA
ASSLAPAGDGTDTQY	15	TRBJ2-3	TRBV7-2	NA
ASSIWGYQETQY	12	TRBJ2-5	TRBV19	few
ASRGRTYQETQY	12	TRBJ2-5	TRBV19	once
ASSPDMEGSPLH	12	TRBJ1-6	TRBV18	NA
ASSIRDRGLSGNTIY	15	TRBJ1-3	TRBV19	NA
ASTNSDRVDNIQY	13	TRBJ2-4	TRBV6-2/TRBV6-3	NA
ASSSSRLAGETQY	13	TRBJ2-5	TRBV11-2	NA
ASSPQTGGGLSNQPQH	16	TRBJ1-5	TRBV27	NA
ASSAPSGTGIHSPLH	15	TRBJ1-6	TRBV6-1	NA
ASSQTGGYGYT	11	TRBJ1-2	TRBV7-9	few
SARVAGVYNEQF	12	TRBJ2-1	TRBV20-1	NA
ASPSGFLNTGELF	13	TRBJ2-2	TRBV7-2	NA
ASSFGLSQNDGYT	13	TRBJ1-2	TRBV7-9	NA
ASSEQTADYNEQF	13	TRBJ2-1	TRBV2	NA
SARLPLRQNTEAF	13	TRBJ1-1	TRBV20-1	few
ASSWTPGLNTEAF	13	TRBJ1-1	TRBV6-5	NA
ASSLLVDRGLMNTEAF	16	TRBJ1-1	TRBV5-6	NA
ASSETGLNEKLF	12	TRBJ1-4	TRBV2	NA
ASSTTGSDIQY	11	TRBJ2-4	TRBV5-4	NA
ASSLRTGHTLGYT	13	TRBJ1-2	TRBV27	NA
ASRTQGMGNQPQH	13	TRBJ1-5	TRBV12-3/TRBV12-4	NA
ASTQTAGWGNTIY	13	TRBJ1-3	TRBV7-2	NA
ASSLGSGGPRGWNEQF	16	TRBJ2-1	TRBV11-3	once
ASSQALAGATDTQY	14	TRBJ2-3	TRBV4-2	NA
ASSLSRESTGELF	13	TRBJ2-2	TRBV7-9	NA
AISESRGANTEAF	13	TRBJ1-1	TRBV10-3	NA
ASSLDAWNTGELF	13	TRBJ2-2	TRBV7-2	NA